A single sample gave rise to the 16 T cell receptor beta chains below, sequenced in a study of T-cell memory formation after mild COVID-19. Each CDR3 protein is one row after TCRdb ran MiXCR on the 5' RACE reads. The sample has approximately 500,000 distinct CDR3 sequences, nearly 25% seen once; the top ten hold about an eighth. The specimen sequenced was PBMCs or a T cell subset sorted from them (not recorded which). All receptors come from an adult woman who had mild COVID-19 (a few samples of this study predate the infection). Cell type and time point are not known.

The chain joins TRBV12-3 or TRBV12-4 to TRBJ1-2; no definite D call. V was trimmed by 8 bases and J by 10 bases, leaving 14 bases between them. This CDR3 contains 11 residues. CDR3: CASGPRVDYTF. CDR3 coding DNA: TGTGCCAGCGGTCCCCGGGTCGACTACACCTTC.

This clonotype was picked up a small number of times. This chain joins TRBV7-9 and TRBJ1-1; the match to TRBD1 covers 7 bases. This CDR3 region has 13 residues. Germline CDR1 SEHNR, CDR2 FQNEAQ (reference sequence). V lost 8 bases, J lost 5 bases, and 8 bases stayed unmatched. CDR3 residues: CASSPQGDTEAFF. The CDR3 nucleotides are TGTGCCAGCTCGCCCCAGGGGGATACTGAAGCTTTCTTT.

V is TRBV5-1 and J is TRBJ2-7, with D maybe TRBD2 (7 bases). V lost 4 bases, J lost 3 bases, and 20 bases lay in between. Germline CDR1 is SGHRS and CDR2 is YFSETQ. CDR3 length equals 16 residues. In DNA, the CDR3 is TGCGCCAGCAGCGTTCGGGCGGCGGGGGCTTTCTACGAGCAGTACTTC. It specifies CASSVRAAGAFYEQYF. Variable domain in full (rest from reference TRBV5-1 and TRBJ2-7): KAGVTQTPRYLIKTRGQQVTLSCSPISGHRSVSWYQQTPGQGLQFLFEYFSETQRNKGNFPGRFSGRQFSNSRSEMNVSTLELGDSALYLCASSVRAAGAFYEQYFGPGTRLTVT.

This clonotype was observed a few times. V gene TRBV5-1 combines with J gene TRBJ1-1, with D possibly being TRBD1 (6 bases). CDR1 is SGHRS and CDR2 is YFSETQ in the germline V gene. CDR3 size: 14 residues. The V end was cut by 0 bases, the J end by 6 bases, with 12 bases between. CDR3 in amino acids: CASSLVQGPPEAFF. The CDR3 DNA reads TGCGCCAGCAGCTTGGTACAGGGCCCCCCTGAAGCTTTCTTT.

The chain employs TRBV2 and TRBJ1-3; D remains unclear. Trimming removed 3 bases from V and 4 bases from J, with 7 bases in between. The CDR3 has 13 residues. Germline V gives CDR1 SNHLY, CDR2 FYNNEI. As DNA, the CDR3 is TGTGCCAGCAGTGAGGGCAGGGGAAACACCATATATTTT. This encodes CASSEGRGNTIYF.

The chain recombines TRBV6-2 or TRBV6-3 with TRBJ1-1, with D uncertain. V was cut by 8 bases and J by 6 bases, with 10 bases left in between. The CDR3 covers 11 residues. Germline CDR1 MNHEY, CDR2 SVGEGT. The DNA for the CDR3 is TGTGCCAGCTCGGGGAGGGCTGAAGCTTTCTTT. This encodes CASSGRAEAFF.

V and J are TRBV27 and TRBJ2-2; 9 bases fit TRBD1. The CDR3 is 15 amino acids. The V segment lost 5 bases and the J segment 7 bases; nucleotides outside the gene matches: 8. Germline V lookup: CDR1 MNHEY, CDR2 SMNVEV (reference sequence). The CDR3 region has the DNA TGTGCCAGCAGTCTTACAGGGGGCGCGTTCGGGGAGCTGTTTTTT. Encoded protein: CASSLTGGAFGELFF.

This clonotype has just a few counts. The rearrangement uses TRBV7-9 and TRBJ2-1, with 14 bases matching TRBD2. This CDR3 comprises 17 residues. V lost 2 bases, J lost 6 bases, and 6 bases stayed unmatched. Germline CDR1 reads SEHNR; CDR2 reads FQNEAQ (reference sequence). The CDR3 sequence: CASSLRGLAGETNEQFF. The CDR3 DNA reads as TGTGCCAGCAGCTTAAGGGGACTAGCGGGAGAAACCAATGAGCAGTTCTTC.

The J gene is TRBJ2-1, the V gene TRBV20-1, with 8 bases lining up with TRBD2. This CDR3 has 13 residues. V shed 2 bases and J 15 bases; nucleotides not matched to a gene: 12. In germline, CDR1 is DFQATT, CDR2 SNEGSKA (reference sequence). In DNA, the CDR3 is TGCAGTGCTAGACATACTAGCGGCAAGCCGGGGTTCTTC. Its translation is CSARHTSGKPGFF.

The chain carries TRBV30 and TRBJ2-3; D unclear. Trimming pared 0 bases from V and 2 bases from J, leaving 9 bases between. CDR3 size: 14 residues. CDR1 and CDR2 (germline): GTSNPN, SVGIG (reference sequence). CDR3 sequence reads: CAWSVGGYTDTQYF. CDR3 nucleotide sequence: TGTGCCTGGAGTGTAGGCGGTTACACAGATACGCAGTATTTT.

In its sample, this clonotype is medium-sized. V gene TRBV5-1 combines with J gene TRBJ2-7; no definite D call. V lost 0 bases and J lost 5, with 9 bases in between. Germline assignment: CDR1 SGHRS and CDR2 YFSETQ. The CDR3 loop spans 13 amino acids. CDR3 coding DNA: TGCGCCAGCAGCTTGGAAATATTGGACGAGCAGTACTTC. Translation gives CASSLEILDEQYF.

This clonotype was detected only a few times. The J gene is TRBJ2-1, the V gene TRBV5-1, with TRBD2 matching over 16 bases. Looked up from germline, CDR1 is SGHRS and CDR2 is YFSETQ. J was trimmed by 8 bases and V by 3 bases; bases with no gene match: 5. CDR3 length: 16 residues. CDR3 residues: CASSSGLAGGPDEQFF. The DNA of the CDR3 is TGCGCCAGCAGCTCGGGACTAGCGGGGGGGCCCGATGAGCAGTTCTTC.

CDR3 nucleotide sequence: TGTGCCAGTAGTATTTTCGGGCACGATCGTCAGCCCCAGCATTTT. Encoded protein: CASSIFGHDRQPQHF. The chain combines TRBV19 with TRBJ1-5; D is unresolved. V was shortened by 3 bases and J by 6 bases, with 15 bases between the two germline ends. The CDR3 runs 15 residues. Germline V gene sequence: CDR1 LNHDA, CDR2 SQIVND (reference sequence).

This clonotype was observed a handful of times. The gene calls are TRBV7-9 and TRBJ2-1; a possible D gene is TRBD2 (6 bases). Germline-derived CDR1 and CDR2 are SEHNR and FQNEAQ (reference sequence). V was cut by 0 bases and J by 0 bases, with 24 bases left in between. CDR3 length equals 21 residues. Written as DNA, the CDR3 is TGTGCCAGCAGCTTAGCGGCTCCATTAAGCGGGTCATTCAGCTCCTACAATGAGCAGTTCTTC. Amino acid sequence: CASSLAAPLSGSFSSYNEQFF.

The genes are TRBV10-3 and TRBJ1-1; D is uncertain. The CDR3 runs to 14 residues. CDR1 is ENHRY, CDR2 SYGVKD, per germline. Deletions cut 6 bases from V and 1 base from J, with 12 bases between. The CDR3 region has the DNA TGTGCCATCAGCTCGAACGGGCGGAACACTGAAGCTTTCTTT. Translating it yields CAISSNGRNTEAFF.

A word on this clonotype: An end of the junction differs from the germline gene, which may be a read error. This rearrangement joins TRBV19 to TRBJ2-7; tentative D call: TRBD2 (6 bases). Per the germline V gene, CDR1 is LNHDA and CDR2 is SQIVND (reference sequence). CDR3 length equals 13 residues. The CDR3 nucleotides read TGTGCCTGTAGTGCTTTAAGCGGGTACGAGCAGTACTTC. It translates to CACSALSGYEQYF.